This T cell receptor (beta chain) was sequenced for a study of radiotherapy plus CTLA-4 blockade in lung cancer. Study background: Objective responses were observed in approximately 20% of patients, and disease control was achieved by 30% to 40%.

The data were produced by immunoSEQ multiplex PCR, yet TCRdb's version contains in-frame clones alone and is incomplete. The sample has about 33,000 clones, roughly four fifths seen once. Focal radiation and CTLA-4 blockade (ipilimumab) were tested in chemo-refractory metastatic non-small-cell lung cancer patients. As concerns this clone: Its antigen is unidentified.

The CDR3 sequence is 13 residues long. The V gene's germline CDR1 is SGHVS and CDR2 FQNEAQ. V lost 1 base, J lost 7 bases, and 10 bases lay in between. Study-wide points: An expansion of tumor-derived TCR clones occurred in blood after radiotherapy plus ipilimumab.

This receptor was taken from a human donor with non-small cell lung cancer that progressed on radiotherapy plus ipilimumab. This sequence joins TRBV7-8 and TRBJ1-2; D uncertain. Source: peripheral blood, taken from a patient treated with radiotherapy plus ipilimumab. CDR3 in amino acids: CASSLVGVTGYTF. The CDR3 coding sequence is TGTGCCAGCAGCTTAGTCGGGGTCACTGGCTACACCTTC.